This T cell receptor beta chain was sequenced during a study of blood T cell repertoires in COVID-19. Study-wide background: PBMCs, B-cell-depleted T cells, or T cells were the source of the cDNA or gDNA that made up the material.

Generated by immunoSEQ multiplex PCR, the TCRdb table keeps only in-frame clones and is missing some. The sample carries approximately 200,000 clones, approximately 80% recorded once. This clone was seen just once. This receptor was taken from a woman in her 40s with acute COVID-19. Material: PBMCs or T cells enriched from blood (not recorded which).

CDR3 region: CASSLSATGTSTYEQYF. The CDR3 DNA follows: TGTGCCAGCAGTTTATCCGCAACCGGGACATCGACCTACGAGCAGTACTTC. V and J are TRBV27 and TRBJ2-7; D is possibly TRBD1 (6 bases). Germline V gene lookup returns CDR1 MNHEY and CDR2 SMNVEV (reference sequence). The CDR3 is 17 amino acids. The V gene lost 0 bases and the J gene lost 2 bases, with 17 bases spanning the gap.